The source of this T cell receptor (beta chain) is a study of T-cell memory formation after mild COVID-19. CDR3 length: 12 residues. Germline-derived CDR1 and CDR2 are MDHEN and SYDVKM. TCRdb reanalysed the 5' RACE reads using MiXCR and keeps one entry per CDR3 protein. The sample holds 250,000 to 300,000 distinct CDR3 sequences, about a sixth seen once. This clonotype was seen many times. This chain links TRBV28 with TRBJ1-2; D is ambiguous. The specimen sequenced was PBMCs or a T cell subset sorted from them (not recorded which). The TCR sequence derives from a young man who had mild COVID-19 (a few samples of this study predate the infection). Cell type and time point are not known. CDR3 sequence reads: CVSGFHNYGYTF. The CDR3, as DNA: TGTGTCTCGGGGTTCCATAACTATGGCTACACCTTC.